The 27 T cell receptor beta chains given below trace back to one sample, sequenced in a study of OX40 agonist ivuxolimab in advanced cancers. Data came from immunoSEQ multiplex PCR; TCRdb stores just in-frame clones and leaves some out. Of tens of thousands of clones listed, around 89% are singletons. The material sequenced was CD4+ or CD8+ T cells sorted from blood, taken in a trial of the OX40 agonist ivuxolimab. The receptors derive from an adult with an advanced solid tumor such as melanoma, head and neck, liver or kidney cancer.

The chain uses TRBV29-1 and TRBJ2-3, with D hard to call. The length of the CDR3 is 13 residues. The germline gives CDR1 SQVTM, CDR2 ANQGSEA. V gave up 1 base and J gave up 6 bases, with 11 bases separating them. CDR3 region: CSVEGIPADTQYF. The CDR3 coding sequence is TGCAGCGTTGAAGGGATCCCCGCTGATACGCAGTATTTT.

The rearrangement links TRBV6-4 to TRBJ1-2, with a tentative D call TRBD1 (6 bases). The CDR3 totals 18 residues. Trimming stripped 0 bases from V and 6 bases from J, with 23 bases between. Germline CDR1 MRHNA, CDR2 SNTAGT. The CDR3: CASSDSSALGHRPNGYTF. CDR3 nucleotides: TGTGCCAGCAGTGACTCTTCAGCCTTGGGACACCGTCCCAATGGCTACACCTTC.

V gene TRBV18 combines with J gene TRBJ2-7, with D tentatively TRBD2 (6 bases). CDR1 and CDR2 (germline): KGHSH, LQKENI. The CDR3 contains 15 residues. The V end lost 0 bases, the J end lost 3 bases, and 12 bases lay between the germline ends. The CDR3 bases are TGTGCCAGCTCACCACCGGGGGGAATTGGCTACGAGCAGTACTTC. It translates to CASSPPGGIGYEQYF.

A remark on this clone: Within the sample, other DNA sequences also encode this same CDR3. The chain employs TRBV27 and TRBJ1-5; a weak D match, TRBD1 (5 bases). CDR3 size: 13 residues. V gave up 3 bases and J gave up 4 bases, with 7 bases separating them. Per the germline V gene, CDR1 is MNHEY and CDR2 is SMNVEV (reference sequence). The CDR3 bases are TGTGCCAGCAGTTTCGGGGGGAATCAGCCCCAGCATTTT. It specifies CASSFGGNQPQHF.

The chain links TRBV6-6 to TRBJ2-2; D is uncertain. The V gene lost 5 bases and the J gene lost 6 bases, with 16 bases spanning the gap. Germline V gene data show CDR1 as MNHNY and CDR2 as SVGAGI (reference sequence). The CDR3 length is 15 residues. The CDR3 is CASSKDPVGSGELFF. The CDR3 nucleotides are TGTGCCAGCAGTAAGGACCCGGTAGGATCCGGGGAGCTGTTTTTT.

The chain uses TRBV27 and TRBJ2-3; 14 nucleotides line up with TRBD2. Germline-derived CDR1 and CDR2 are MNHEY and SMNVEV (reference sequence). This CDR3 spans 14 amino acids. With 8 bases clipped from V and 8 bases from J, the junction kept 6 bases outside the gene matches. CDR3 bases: TGTGCCAGCCGGGGGACTAGCGGGAGTTCTACGCAGTATTTT. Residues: CASRGTSGSSTQYF.

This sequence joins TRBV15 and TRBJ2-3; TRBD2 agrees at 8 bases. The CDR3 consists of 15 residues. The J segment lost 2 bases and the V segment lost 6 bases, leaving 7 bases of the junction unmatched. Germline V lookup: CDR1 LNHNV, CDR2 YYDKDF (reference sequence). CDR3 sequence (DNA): TGTGCCACCAGGGTGGGGCGGGGGGTCACAGATACGCAGTATTTT. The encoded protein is CATRVGRGVTDTQYF.

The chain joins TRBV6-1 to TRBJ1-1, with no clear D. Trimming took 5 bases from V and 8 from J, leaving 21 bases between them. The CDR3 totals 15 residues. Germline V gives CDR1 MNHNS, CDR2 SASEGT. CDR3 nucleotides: TGTGCCAGCAGTAAGCCCGCGGGGAGTCCGGGGGAAGCTTTCTTT. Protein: CASSKPAGSPGEAFF.

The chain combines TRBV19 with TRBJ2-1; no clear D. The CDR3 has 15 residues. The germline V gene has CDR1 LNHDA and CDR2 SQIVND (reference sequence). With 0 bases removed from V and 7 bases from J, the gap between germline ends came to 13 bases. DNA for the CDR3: TGTGCCAGTAGTATAGATAATATTTGGGAAAATGAGCAGTTCTTC. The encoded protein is CASSIDNIWENEQFF.

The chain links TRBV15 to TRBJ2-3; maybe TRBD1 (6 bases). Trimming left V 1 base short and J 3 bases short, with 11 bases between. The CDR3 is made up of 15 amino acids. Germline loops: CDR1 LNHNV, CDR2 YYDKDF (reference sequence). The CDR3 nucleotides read TGTGCCACCAGCAGAGCTCAGGGGACAACAGATACGCAGTATTTT. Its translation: CATSRAQGTTDTQYF. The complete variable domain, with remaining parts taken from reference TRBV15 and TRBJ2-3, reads DAMVIQNPRYQVTQFGKPVTLSCSQTLNHNVMYWYQQKSSQAPKLLFHYYDKDFNNEADTPDNFQSRRPNTSFCFLDIRSPGLGDTAMYLCATSRAQGTTDTQYFGPGTRLTVL.

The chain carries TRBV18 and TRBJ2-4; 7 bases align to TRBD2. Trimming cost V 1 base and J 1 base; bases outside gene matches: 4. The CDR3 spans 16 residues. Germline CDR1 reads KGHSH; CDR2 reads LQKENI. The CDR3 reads CASSPRGGSAKNIQYF. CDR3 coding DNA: TGTGCCAGCTCACCACGGGGGGGGTCGGCCAAAAACATTCAGTACTTC.

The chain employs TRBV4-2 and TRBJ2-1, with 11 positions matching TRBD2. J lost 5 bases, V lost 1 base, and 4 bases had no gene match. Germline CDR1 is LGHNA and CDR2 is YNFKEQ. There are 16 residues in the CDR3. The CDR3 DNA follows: TGTGCCAGCAGCCAAGTATTAGCGGGGGGGGACAATGAGCAGTTCTTC. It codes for CASSQVLAGGDNEQFF.

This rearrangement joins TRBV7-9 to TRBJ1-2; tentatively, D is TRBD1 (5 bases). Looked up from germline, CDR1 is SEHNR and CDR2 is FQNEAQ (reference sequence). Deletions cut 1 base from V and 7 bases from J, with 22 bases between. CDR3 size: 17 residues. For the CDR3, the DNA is TGTGCCAGCAGCTTAGGAGGGACGGTGCAGCAGGACGGTGGCTACACCTTC. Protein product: CASSLGGTVQQDGGYTF.

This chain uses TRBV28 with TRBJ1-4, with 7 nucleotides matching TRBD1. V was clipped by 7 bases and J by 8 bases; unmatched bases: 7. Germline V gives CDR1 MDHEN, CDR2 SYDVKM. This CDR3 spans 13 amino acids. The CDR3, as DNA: TGTGCCAGCACCAAACAGGGGCGAGAAAAACTGTTTTTT. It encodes CASTKQGREKLFF.

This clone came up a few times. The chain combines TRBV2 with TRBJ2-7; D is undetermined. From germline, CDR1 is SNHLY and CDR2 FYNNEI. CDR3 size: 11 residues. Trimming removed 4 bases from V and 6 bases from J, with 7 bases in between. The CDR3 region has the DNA TGTGCCAGCAGTGCGGGCCTCGAGCAGTACTTC. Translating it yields CASSAGLEQYF.

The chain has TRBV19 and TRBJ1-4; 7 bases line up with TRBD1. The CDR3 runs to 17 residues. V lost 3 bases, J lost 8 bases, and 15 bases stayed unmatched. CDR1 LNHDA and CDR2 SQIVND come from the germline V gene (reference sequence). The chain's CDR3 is CASSIGNPLRQGEKLFF. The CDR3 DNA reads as TGTGCCAGTAGTATCGGCAATCCCCTCAGACAGGGCGAAAAACTGTTTTTT.

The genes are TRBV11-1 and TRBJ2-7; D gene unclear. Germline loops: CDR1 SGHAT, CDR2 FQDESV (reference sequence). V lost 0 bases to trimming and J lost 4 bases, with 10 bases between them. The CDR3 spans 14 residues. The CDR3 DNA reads TGTGCCAGCAGCTTAGCGGGCGGTGGGTACGAGCAGTACTTC. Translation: CASSLAGGGYEQYF.

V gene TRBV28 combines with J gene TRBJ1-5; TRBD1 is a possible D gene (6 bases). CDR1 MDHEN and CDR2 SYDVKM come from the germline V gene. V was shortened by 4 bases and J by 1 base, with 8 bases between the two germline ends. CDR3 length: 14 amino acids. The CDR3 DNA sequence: TGTGCCAGCAGTTGGGGGCAGAGCAATCAGCCCCAGCATTTT. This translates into CASSWGQSNQPQHF. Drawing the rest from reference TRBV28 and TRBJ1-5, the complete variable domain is DVKVTQSSRYLVKRTGEKVFLECVQDMDHENMFWYRQDPGLGLRLIYFSYDVKMKEKGDIPEGYSVSREKKERFSLILESASTNQTSMYLCASSWGQSNQPQHFGDGTRLSIL.

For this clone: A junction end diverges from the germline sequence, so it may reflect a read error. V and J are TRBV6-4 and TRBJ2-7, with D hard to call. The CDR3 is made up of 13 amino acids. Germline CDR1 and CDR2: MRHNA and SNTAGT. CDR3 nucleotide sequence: TGTGCCAGCAGTTACTCGACCGGCTACGAGCAGTACTTC. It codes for CASSYSTGYEQYF.

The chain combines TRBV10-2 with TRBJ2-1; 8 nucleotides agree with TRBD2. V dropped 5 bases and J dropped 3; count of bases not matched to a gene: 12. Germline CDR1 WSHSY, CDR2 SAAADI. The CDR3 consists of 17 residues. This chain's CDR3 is CASSPRLGREDYNEQFF. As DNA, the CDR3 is TGCGCCAGCAGTCCTCGACTTGGGCGGGAGGACTACAATGAGCAGTTCTTC.

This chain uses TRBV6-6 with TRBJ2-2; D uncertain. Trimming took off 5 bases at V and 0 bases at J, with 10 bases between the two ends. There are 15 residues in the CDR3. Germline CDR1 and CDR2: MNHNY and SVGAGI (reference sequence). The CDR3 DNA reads TGTGCCAGCAGTAAGGACGGATCGAACACCGGGGAGCTGTTTTTT. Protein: CASSKDGSNTGELFF.

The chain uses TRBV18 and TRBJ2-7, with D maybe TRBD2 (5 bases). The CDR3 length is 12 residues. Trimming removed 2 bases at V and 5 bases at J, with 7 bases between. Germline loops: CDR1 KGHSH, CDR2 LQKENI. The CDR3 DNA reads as TGTGCCAGCTCACCAAGAGGGAACGAGCAGTACTTC. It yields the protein CASSPRGNEQYF.

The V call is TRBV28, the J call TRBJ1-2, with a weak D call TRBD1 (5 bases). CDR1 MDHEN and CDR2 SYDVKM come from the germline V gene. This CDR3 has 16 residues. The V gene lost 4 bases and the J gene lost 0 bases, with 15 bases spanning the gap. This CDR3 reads CASSSGGTQANYGYTF. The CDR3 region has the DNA TGTGCCAGCAGTTCAGGTGGGACCCAAGCTAACTATGGCTACACCTTC.

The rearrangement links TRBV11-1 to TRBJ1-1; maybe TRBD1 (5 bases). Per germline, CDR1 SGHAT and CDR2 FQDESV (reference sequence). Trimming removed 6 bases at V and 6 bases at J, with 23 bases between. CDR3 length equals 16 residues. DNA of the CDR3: TGTGCCAGCAGTTCCCCGGGACCTTTAGTAGATGCTGAAGCTTTCTTT. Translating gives CASSSPGPLVDAEAFF.

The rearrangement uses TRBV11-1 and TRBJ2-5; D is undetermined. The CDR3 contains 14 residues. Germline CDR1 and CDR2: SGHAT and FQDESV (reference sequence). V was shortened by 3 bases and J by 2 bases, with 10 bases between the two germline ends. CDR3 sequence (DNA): TGTGCCAGCAGCTTGGTTAGGCAGCAAGAGACCCAGTACTTC. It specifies CASSLVRQQETQYF.

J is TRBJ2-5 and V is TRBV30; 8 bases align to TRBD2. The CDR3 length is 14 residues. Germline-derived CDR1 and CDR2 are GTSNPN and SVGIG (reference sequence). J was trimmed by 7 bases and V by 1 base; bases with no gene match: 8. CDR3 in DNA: TGTGCCTGGAGTGGCCTAGCGGGTTCAGGGACCCAGTACTTC. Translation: CAWSGLAGSGTQYF.

CDR3 residues: CASSRGIDTQYF. In nucleotides, the CDR3 is TGTGCCAGCTCCAGGGGCATAGATACGCAGTATTTT. The V gene is TRBV2, the J gene TRBJ2-3, with D possibly TRBD1 on 6 matching bases. Trimming took off 8 bases at V and 5 bases at J, with 11 bases between the two ends. There are 12 residues in the CDR3. Germline CDR1 and CDR2: SNHLY and FYNNEI.